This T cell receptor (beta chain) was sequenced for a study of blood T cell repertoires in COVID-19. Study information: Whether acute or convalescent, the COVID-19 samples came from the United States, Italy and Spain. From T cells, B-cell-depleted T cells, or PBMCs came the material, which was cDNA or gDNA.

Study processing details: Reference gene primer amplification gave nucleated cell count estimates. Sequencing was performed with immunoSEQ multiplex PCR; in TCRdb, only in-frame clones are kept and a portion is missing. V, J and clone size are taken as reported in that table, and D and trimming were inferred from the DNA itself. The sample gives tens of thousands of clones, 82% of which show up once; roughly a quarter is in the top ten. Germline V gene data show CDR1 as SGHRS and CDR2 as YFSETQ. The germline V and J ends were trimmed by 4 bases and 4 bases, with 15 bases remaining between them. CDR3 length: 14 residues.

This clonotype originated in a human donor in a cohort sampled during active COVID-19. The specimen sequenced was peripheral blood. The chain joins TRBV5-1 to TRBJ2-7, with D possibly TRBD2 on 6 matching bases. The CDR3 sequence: CASSHAVAGYEQYF. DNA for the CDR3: TGCGCCAGCAGCCACGCAGTCGCGGGGTACGAGCAGTACTTC.